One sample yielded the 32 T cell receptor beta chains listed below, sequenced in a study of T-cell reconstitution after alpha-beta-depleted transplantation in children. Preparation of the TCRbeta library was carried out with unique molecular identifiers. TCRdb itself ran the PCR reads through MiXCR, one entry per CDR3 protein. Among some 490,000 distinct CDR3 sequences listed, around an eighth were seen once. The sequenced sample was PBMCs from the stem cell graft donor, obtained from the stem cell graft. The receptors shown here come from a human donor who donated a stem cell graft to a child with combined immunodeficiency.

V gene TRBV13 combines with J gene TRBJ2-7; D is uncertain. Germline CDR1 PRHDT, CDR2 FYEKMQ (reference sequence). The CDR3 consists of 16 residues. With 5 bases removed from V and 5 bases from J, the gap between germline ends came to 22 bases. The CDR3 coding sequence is TGTGCCAGCAGCCGCACGGGCCGGCTGCTGAGGAACGAGCAGTACTTC. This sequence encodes CASSRTGRLLRNEQYF.

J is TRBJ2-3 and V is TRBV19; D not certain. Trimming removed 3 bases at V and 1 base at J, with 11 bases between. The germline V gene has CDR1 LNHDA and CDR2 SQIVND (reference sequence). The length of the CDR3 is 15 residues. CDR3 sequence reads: CASSIAAGGTDTQYF. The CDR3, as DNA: TGTGCCAGTAGTATTGCGGCCGGCGGCACAGATACGCAGTATTTT.

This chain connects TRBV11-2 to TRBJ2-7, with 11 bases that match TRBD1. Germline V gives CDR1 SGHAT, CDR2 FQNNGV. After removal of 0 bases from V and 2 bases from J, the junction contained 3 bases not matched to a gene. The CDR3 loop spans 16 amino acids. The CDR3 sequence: CASSLDLGQGAYEQYF. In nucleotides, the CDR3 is TGTGCCAGCAGCTTAGACCTGGGACAGGGGGCCTACGAGCAGTACTTC.

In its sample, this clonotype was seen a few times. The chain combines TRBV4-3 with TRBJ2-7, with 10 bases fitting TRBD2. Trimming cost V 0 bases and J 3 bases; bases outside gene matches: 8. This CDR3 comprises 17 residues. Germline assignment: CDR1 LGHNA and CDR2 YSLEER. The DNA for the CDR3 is TGCGCCAGCAGCCAAGATGTTAGCGGGAGGCCGAACTACGAGCAGTACTTC. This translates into CASSQDVSGRPNYEQYF.

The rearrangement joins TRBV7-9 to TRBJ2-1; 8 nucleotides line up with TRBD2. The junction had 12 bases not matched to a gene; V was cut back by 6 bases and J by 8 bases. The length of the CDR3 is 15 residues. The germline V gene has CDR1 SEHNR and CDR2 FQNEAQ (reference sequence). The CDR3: CASRTTIDGRDEQFF. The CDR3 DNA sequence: TGTGCCAGCAGAACCACTATCGACGGGAGGGATGAGCAGTTCTTC. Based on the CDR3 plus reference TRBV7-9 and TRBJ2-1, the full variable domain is DTGVSQNPRHKITKRGQNVTFRCDPISEHNRLYWYRQTLGQGPEFLTYFQNEAQLEKSRLLSDRFSAERPKGSFSTLEIQRTEQGDSAMYLCASRTTIDGRDEQFFGPGTRLTVL.

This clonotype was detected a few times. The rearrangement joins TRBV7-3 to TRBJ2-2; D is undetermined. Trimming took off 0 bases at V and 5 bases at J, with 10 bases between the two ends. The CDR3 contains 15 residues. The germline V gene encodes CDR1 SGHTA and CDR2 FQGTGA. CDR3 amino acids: CASSLTGRRTGELFF. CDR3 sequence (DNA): TGTGCCAGCAGCTTAACCGGGCGGCGAACCGGGGAGCTGTTTTTT.

This CDR3 is CSVVSVNEQFF. The DNA of the CDR3 is TGCAGCGTTGTATCAGTGAATGAGCAGTTCTTC. V and J are TRBV29-1 and TRBJ2-1; D is undetermined. Trimming left V 4 bases short and J 7 bases short, with 8 bases between. The CDR3 sequence is 11 residues long. Looked up from germline, CDR1 is SQVTM and CDR2 is ANQGSEA.

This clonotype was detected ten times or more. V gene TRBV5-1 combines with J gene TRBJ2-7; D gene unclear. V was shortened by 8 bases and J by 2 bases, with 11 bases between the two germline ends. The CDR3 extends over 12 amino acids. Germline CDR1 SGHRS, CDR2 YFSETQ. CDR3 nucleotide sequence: TGCGCCAGTATCCACACCACCTACGAGCAGTACTTC. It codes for CASIHTTYEQYF.

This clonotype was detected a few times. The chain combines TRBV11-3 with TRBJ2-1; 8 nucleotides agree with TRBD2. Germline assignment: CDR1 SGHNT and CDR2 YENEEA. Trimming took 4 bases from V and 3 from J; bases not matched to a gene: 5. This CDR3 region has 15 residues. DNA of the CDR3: TGTGCCAGCAGCTCCGGGGGGGGGCACTACAATGAGCAGTTCTTC. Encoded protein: CASSSGGGHYNEQFF.

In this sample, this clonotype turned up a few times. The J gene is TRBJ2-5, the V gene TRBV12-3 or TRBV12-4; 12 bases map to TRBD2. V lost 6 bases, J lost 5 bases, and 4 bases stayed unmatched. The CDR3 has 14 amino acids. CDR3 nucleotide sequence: TGTGCCAGCAGCCTAGCGGGAGGGTCGGAGACCCAGTACTTC. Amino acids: CASSLAGGSETQYF.

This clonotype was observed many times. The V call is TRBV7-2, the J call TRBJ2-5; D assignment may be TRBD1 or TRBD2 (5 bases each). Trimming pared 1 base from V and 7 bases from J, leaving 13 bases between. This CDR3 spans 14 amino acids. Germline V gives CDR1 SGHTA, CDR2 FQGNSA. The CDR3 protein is CASSLDFRAGTQYF. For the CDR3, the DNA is TGTGCCAGCAGCTTAGATTTCAGGGCGGGGACCCAGTACTTC. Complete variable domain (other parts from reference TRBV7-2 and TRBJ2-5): GAGVSQSPSNKVTEKGKDVELRCDPISGHTALYWYRQSLGQGLEFLIYFQGNSAPDKSGLPSDRFSAERTGGSVSTLTIQRTQQEDSAVYLCASSLDFRAGTQYFGPGTRLLVL.

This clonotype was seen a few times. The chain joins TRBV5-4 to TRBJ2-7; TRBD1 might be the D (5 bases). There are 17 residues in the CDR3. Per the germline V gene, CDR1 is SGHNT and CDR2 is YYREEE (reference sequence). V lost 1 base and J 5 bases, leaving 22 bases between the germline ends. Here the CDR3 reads CASSLPDRRQPGDEQYF. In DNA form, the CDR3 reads TGTGCCAGCAGCTTGCCGGACCGTCGACAGCCTGGGGACGAGCAGTACTTC.

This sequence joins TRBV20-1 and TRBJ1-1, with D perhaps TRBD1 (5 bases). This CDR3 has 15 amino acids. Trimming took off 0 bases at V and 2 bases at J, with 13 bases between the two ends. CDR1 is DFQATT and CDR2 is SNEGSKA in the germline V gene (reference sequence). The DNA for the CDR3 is TGCAGTGCTAGAGATCCCAGGGAACTAAACACTGAAGCTTTCTTT. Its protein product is CSARDPRELNTEAFF.

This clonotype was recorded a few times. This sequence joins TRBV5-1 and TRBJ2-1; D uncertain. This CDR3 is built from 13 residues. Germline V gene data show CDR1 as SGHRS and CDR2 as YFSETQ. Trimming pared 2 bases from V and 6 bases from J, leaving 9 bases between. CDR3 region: CASSFGRLNEQFF. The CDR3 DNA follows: TGCGCCAGCAGCTTCGGACGCCTCAATGAGCAGTTCTTC.

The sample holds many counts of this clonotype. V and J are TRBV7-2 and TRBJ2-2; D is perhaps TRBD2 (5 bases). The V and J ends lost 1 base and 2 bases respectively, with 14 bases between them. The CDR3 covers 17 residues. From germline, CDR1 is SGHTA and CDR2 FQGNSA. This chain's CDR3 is CASSLVWLAVNTGELFF. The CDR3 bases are TGTGCCAGCAGCTTAGTATGGCTAGCTGTTAACACCGGGGAGCTGTTTTTT. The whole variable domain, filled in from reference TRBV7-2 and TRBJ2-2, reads GAGVSQSPSNKVTEKGKDVELRCDPISGHTALYWYRQSLGQGLEFLIYFQGNSAPDKSGLPSDRFSAERTGGSVSTLTIQRTQQEDSAVYLCASSLVWLAVNTGELFFGEGSRLTVL.

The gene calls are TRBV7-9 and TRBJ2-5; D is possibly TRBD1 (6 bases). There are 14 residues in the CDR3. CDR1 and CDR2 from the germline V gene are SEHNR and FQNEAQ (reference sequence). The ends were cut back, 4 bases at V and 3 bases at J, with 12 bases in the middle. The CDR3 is CASSSPGQEETQYF. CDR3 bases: TGTGCCAGCAGCTCGCCGGGACAAGAAGAGACCCAGTACTTC.

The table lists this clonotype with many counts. The CDR3 DNA reads as TGTGCCAGCAGCTCCCGGGGAGGGAGAGCCTACGAGCAGTACTTC. It specifies CASSSRGGRAYEQYF. The chain links TRBV9 to TRBJ2-7, with 7 bases lining up with TRBD2. Germline V lookup: CDR1 SGDLS, CDR2 YYNGEE. The CDR3 covers 15 residues. J was trimmed by 2 bases and V by 4 bases; bases with no gene match: 9.

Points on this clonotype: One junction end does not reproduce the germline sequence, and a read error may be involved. The CDR3 nucleotides read TGTGCCGGCAGCTGGGGACAGGCGAACACCGGGGAGCTGTTTTTT. Translated, it gives CAGSWGQANTGELFF. The chain carries TRBV7-2 and TRBJ2-2; TRBD1 aligns across 8 bases. The CDR3 sequence is 15 residues long. Germline V gene data show CDR1 as SGHTA and CDR2 as FQGNSA.

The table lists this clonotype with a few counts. The CDR3 protein is CATKGLAGYEQYF. CDR3 coding DNA: TGTGCCACCAAAGGACTAGCGGGGTACGAGCAGTACTTC. The J gene is TRBJ2-7, the V gene TRBV2; 12 bases match TRBD2. Germline loops: CDR1 SNHLY, CDR2 FYNNEI. This CDR3 is 13 amino acids long. V lost 10 bases, J lost 4 bases, and 5 bases stayed unmatched.

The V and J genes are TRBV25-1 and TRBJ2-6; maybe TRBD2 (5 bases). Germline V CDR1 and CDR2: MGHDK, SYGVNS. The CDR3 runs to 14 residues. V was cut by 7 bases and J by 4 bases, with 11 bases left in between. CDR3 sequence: CASTGLPGANVLTF. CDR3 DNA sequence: TGTGCCAGCACCGGACTCCCCGGGGCCAACGTCCTGACTTTC.

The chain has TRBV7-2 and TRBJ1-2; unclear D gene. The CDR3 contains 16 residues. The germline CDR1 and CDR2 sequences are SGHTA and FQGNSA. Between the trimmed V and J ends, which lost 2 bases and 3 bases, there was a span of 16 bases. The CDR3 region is CASSLTPPDGDYGYTF. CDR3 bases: TGTGCCAGCAGCTTAACTCCGCCGGACGGGGACTATGGCTACACCTTC.

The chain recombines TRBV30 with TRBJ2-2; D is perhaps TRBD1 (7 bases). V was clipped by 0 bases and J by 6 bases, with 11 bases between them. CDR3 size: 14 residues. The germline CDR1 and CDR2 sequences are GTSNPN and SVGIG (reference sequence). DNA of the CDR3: TGTGCCTGGAGTGTGGGCAGGGGGGCCGGGGAGCTGTTTTTT. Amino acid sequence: CAWSVGRGAGELFF. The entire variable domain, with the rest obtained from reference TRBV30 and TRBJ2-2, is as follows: SQTIHQWPATLVQPVGSPLSLECTVEGTSNPNLYWYRQAAGRGLQLLFYSVGIGQISSEVPQNLSASRPQDRQFILSSKKLLLSDSGFYLCAWSVGRGAGELFFGEGSRLTVL.

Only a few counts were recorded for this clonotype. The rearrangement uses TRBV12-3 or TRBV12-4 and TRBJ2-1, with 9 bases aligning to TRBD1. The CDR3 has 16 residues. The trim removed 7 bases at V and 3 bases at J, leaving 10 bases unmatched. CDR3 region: CASTPPGTGFYNEQFF. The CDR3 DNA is TGTGCCAGCACCCCGCCCGGGACAGGGTTCTACAATGAGCAGTTCTTC.

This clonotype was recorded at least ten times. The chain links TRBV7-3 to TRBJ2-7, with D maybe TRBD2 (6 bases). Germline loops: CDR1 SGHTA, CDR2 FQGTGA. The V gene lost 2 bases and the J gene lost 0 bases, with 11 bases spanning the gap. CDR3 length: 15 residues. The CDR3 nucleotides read TGTGCCAGCAGCTTATTTTTCGGGAGCTCCTACGAGCAGTACTTC. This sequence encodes CASSLFFGSSYEQYF.

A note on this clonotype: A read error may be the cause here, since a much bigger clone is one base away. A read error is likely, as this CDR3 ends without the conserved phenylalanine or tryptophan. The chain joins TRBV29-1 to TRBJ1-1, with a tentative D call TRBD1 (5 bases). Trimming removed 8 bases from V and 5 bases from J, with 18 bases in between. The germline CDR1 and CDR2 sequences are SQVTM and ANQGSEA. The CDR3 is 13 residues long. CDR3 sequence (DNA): TGCAGCTCAAATGTCGGGGGGGATACTGAAGCTTTCTGT. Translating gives CSSNVGGDTEAFC.

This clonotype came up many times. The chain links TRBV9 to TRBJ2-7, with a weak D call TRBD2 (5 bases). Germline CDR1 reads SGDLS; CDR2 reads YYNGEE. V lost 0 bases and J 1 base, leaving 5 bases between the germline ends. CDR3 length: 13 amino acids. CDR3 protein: CASSVAGSYEQYF. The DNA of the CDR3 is TGTGCCAGCAGCGTAGCGGGATCCTACGAGCAGTACTTC.

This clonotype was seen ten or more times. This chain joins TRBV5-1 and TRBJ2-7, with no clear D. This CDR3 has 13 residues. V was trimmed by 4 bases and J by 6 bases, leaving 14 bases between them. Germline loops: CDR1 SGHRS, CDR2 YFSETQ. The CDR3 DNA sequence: TGCGCCAGCAGCGTCAGCTGGAATTCCGAGCAGTACTTC. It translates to CASSVSWNSEQYF.

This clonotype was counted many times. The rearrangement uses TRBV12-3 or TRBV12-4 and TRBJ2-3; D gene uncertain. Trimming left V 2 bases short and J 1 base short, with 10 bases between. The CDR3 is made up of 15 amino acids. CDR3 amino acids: CASSLSTLRTDTQYF. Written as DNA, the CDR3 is TGTGCCAGCAGTTTAAGCACCCTCCGCACAGATACGCAGTATTTT.

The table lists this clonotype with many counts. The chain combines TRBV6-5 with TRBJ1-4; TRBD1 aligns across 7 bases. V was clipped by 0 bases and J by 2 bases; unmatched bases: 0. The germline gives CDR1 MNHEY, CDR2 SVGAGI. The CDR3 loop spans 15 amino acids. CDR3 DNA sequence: TGTGCCAGCAGTTACTCGACAGGGACTAATGAAAAACTGTTTTTT. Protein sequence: CASSYSTGTNEKLFF.

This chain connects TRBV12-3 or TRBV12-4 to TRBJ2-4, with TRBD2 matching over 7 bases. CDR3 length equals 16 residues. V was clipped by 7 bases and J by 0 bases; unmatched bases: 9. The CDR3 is CASNVVRGGAKNIQYF. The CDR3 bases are TGTGCCAGCAACGTTGTCCGCGGGGGAGCCAAAAACATTCAGTACTTC.

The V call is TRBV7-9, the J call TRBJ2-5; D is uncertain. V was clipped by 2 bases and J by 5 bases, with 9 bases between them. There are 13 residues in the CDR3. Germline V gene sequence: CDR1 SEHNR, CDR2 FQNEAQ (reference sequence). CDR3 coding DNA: TGTGCCAGCAGCTTACCGATGTGGGAGACCCAGTACTTC. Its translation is CASSLPMWETQYF.

The CDR3 loop is CASSSYVRETQYF. CDR3 nucleotides: TGTGCCAGCAGCTCCTATGTTCGGGAGACCCAGTACTTC. The chain employs TRBV11-3 and TRBJ2-5; no clear D. CDR3 length equals 13 residues. Trimming took off 4 bases at V and 5 bases at J, with 11 bases between the two ends. The V gene's germline CDR1 is SGHNT and CDR2 YENEEA.